This TCR beta chain was sequenced during a study of early T cells in non-severe SARS-CoV-2 infection. TCRdb redid the calling of the 5' RACE reads with MiXCR, one entry per CDR3 protein. Here the sample spans tens of thousands of distinct CDR3 sequences, more than 10% being singletons. Losses at the gene ends were 2 bases for V and 8 bases for J; bases not matched to a gene: 11. The germline CDR1 and CDR2 sequences are SQVTM and ANQGSEA. This CDR3 has 16 amino acids. The clonotype originates from an adult who was a healthcare worker with PCR-confirmed SARS-CoV-2 infection or an uninfected control (not recorded which). The chain combines TRBV29-1 with TRBJ2-1, with 11 bases lining up with TRBD2. Material: whole blood. CDR3 coding DNA: TGCAGCGTTGAAACCCCTACTAGCGGGAGCGTCGATGAGCAGTTCTTC. This encodes CSVETPTSGSVDEQFF.